This TCR beta chain came from a study of regulatory T cells in long-lasting Graves disease. This CDR3 is 14 amino acids long. Losses at the gene ends were 4 bases for V and 5 bases for J; bases not matched to a gene: 6. Germline V CDR1 and CDR2: LGHDT, YNNKEL (reference sequence). The table lists this clonotype with many counts. Arm-PCR of CDR3 regions and iRepertoire HTBI primers were the basis on which TCR beta libraries were built. TCRdb reprocessed the multiplex PCR reads via MiXCR and lists one record per CDR3 protein. Of 200,000 to 250,000 distinct CDR3 sequences listed, around 20% are singletons. Regarding time point: newly diagnosed GD, antithyroid drugs for less than 3 months. PBMCs were the source of the RNA used for TCR sequencing.

The chain links TRBV3-1 to TRBJ2-5; TRBD2 aligns across 8 bases. The sequences come from peripheral blood mononuclear cells (PBMCs), collected at new diagnosis, from a patient treated with antithyroid drugs. The sequence derives from a female donor with Graves disease. The DNA of the CDR3 is TGTGCCAGCAGCCCTCGGACTAGCCACGAGACCCAGTACTTC. This translates into CASSPRTSHETQYF.